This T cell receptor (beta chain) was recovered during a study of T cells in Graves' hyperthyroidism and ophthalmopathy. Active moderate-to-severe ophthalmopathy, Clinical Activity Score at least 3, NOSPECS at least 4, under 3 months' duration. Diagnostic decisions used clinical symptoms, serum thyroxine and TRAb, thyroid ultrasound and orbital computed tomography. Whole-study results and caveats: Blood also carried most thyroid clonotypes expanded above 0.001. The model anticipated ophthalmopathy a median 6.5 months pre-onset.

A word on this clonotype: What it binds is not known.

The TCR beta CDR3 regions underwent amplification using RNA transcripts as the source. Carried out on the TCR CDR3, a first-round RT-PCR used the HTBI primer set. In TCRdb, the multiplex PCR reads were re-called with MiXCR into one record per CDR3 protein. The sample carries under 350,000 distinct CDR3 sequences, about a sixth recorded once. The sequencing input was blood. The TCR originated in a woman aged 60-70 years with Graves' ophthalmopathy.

CDR3 DNA sequence: TGTGCCAGCAGCGCCGGACAGGGGGCACAGAACACTGAAGCTTTCTTT. It specifies CASSAGQGAQNTEAFF. This chain connects TRBV7-9 to TRBJ1-1, with 11 bases aligning to TRBD1. This CDR3 is 16 amino acids long. Unmatched junction bases numbered 6, after V lost 5 bases and J lost 1 base. Germline CDR1 and CDR2: SEHNR and FQNEAQ (reference sequence). The whole variable domain, remainder taken from reference TRBV7-9 and TRBJ1-1, is DTGVSQNPRHKITKRGQNVTFRCDPISEHNRLYWYRQTLGQGPEFLTYFQNEAQLEKSRLLSDRFSAERPKGSFSTLEIQRTEQGDSAMYLCASSAGQGAQNTEAFFGQGTRLTVV.